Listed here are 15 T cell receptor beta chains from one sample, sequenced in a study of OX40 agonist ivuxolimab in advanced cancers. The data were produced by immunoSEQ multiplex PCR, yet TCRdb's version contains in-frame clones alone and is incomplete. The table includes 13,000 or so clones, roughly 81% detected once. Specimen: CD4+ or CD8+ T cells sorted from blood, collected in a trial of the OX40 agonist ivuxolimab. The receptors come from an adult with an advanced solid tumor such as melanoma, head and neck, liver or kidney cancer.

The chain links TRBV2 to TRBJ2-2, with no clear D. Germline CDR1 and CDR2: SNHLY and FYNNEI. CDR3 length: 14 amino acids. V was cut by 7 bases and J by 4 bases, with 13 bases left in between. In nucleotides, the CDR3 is TGTGCCAGCACAATGGCGTTGGGCACCGGGGAGCTGTTTTTT. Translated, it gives CASTMALGTGELFF.

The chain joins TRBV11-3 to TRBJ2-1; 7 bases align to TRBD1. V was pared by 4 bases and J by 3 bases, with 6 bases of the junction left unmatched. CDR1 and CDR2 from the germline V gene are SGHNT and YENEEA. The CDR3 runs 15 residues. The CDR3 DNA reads TGTGCCAGCAGCTACCGACAGGGCAACTACAATGAGCAGTTCTTC. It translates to CASSYRQGNYNEQFF.

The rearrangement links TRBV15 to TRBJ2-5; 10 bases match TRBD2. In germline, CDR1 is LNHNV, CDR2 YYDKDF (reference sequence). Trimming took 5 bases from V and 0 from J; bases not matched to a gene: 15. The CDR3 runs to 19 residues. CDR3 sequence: CATSLQGGLAGDHQETQYF. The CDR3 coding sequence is TGTGCCACCAGCCTGCAGGGGGGCCTAGCGGGAGACCACCAAGAGACCCAGTACTTC. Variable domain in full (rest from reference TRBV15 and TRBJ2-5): DAMVIQNPRYQVTQFGKPVTLSCSQTLNHNVMYWYQQKSSQAPKLLFHYYDKDFNNEADTPDNFQSRRPNTSFCFLDIRSPGLGDTAMYLCATSLQGGLAGDHQETQYFGPGTRLLVL.

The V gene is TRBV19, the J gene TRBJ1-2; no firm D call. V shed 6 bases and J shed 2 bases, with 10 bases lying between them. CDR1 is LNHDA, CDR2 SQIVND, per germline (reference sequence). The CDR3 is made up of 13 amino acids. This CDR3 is CASRYAGNYGYTF. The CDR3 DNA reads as TGTGCCAGTAGGTACGCGGGAAACTATGGCTACACCTTC.

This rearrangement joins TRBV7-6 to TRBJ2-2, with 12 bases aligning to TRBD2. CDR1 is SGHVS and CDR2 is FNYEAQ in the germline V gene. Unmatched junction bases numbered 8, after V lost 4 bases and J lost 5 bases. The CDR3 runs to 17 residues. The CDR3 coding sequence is TGTGCCAGCAGCTCCCGACTAGCGGGAGTAAAAACCGGGGAGCTGTTTTTT. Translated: CASSSRLAGVKTGELFF.

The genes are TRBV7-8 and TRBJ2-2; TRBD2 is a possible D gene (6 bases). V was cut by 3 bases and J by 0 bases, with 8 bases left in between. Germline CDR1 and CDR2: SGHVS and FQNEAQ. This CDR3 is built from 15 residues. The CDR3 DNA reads TGTGCCAGCAGCTTGCGGGACGCGAACACCGGGGAGCTGTTTTTT. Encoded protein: CASSLRDANTGELFF.

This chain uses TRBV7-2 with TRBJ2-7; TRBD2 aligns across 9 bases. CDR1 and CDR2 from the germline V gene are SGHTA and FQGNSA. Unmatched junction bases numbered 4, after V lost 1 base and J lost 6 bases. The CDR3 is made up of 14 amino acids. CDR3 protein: CASSLVSGSGEQYF. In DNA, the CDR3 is TGTGCCAGCAGCTTAGTTAGCGGGAGCGGCGAGCAGTACTTC.

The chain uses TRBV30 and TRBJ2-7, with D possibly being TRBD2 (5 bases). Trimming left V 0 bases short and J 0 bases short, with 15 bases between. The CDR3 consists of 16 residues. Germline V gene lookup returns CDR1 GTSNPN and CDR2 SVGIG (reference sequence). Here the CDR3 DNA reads TGTGCCTGGAGTGTAGGACTGTCCCGAGCCTCCTACGAGCAGTACTTC. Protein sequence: CAWSVGLSRASYEQYF.

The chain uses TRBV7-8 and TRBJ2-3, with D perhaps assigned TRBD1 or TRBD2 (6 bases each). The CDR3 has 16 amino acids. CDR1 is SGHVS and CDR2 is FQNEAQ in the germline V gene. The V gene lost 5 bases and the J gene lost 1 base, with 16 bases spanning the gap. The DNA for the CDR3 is TGTGCCAGCAGCCCGGGGGCGATCGACCGCACAGATACGCAGTATTTT. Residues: CASSPGAIDRTDTQYF.

CDR3 sequence reads: CASSTGGFGDTQYF. CDR3 DNA sequence: TGTGCCAGCTCCACAGGGGGCTTTGGAGATACGCAGTATTTT. The J gene is TRBJ2-3, the V gene TRBV6-4, with 9 bases that match TRBD1. The CDR3 runs to 14 residues. The germline V gene has CDR1 MRHNA and CDR2 SNTAGT. V trimming: 8 bases; J trimming: 5 bases; junction bases outside the gene matches: 8.

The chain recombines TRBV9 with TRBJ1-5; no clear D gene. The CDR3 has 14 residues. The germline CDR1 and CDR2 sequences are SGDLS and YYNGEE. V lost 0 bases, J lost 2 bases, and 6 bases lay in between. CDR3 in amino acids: CASSVGWGNQPQHF. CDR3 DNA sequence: TGTGCCAGCAGCGTAGGGTGGGGCAATCAGCCCCAGCATTTT. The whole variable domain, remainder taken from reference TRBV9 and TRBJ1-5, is DSGVTQTPKHLITATGQRVTLRCSPRSGDLSVYWYQQSLDQGLQFLIQYYNGEERAKGNILERFSAQQFPDLHSELNLSSLELGDSALYFCASSVGWGNQPQHFGDGTRLSIL.

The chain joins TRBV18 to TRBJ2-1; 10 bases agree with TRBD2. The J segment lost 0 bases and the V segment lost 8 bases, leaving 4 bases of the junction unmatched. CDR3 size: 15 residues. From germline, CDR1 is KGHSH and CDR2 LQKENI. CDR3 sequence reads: CASTIAGGSYNEQFF. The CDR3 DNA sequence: TGTGCCAGCACAATAGCGGGAGGCTCCTACAATGAGCAGTTCTTC.

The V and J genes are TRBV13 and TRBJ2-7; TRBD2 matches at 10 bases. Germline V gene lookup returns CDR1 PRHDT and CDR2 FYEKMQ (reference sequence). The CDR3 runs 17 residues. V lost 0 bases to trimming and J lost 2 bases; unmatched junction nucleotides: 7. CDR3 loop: CASSLGASGRGAYEQYF. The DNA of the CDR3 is TGTGCCAGCAGCTTAGGGGCTAGCGGGAGAGGGGCCTACGAGCAGTACTTC. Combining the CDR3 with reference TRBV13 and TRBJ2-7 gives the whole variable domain AAGVIQSPRHLIKEKRETATLKCYPIPRHDTVYWYQQGPGQDPQFLISFYEKMQSDKGSIPDRFSAQQFSDYHSELNMSSLELGDSALYFCASSLGASGRGAYEQYFGPGTRLTVT.

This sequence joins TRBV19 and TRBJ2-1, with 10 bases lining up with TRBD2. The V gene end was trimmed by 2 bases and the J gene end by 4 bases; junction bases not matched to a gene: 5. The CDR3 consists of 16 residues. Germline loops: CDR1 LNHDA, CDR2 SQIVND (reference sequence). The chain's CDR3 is CASSISSGSGYNEQFF. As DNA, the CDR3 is TGTGCCAGTAGTATATCTAGCGGGAGTGGTTACAATGAGCAGTTCTTC.

The CDR3 DNA follows: TGTGCCAGCGGGACAGGGGTGAGCCAGCCCCAGCATTTT. Translating it yields CASGTGVSQPQHF. The chain employs TRBV28 and TRBJ1-5, with 10 nucleotides matching TRBD1. J gave up 7 bases and V 8 bases, and 5 bases lay outside the gene matches. Germline V gene lookup returns CDR1 MDHEN and CDR2 SYDVKM. The CDR3 runs to 13 residues.